Below, one T cell receptor beta chain is given with its context. An end of the junction differs from the germline gene, which may be a read error. The CDR3 has 13 amino acids. In germline, CDR1 is PRHDT, CDR2 FYEKMQ (reference sequence). The sample comes from a study of blood T cell repertoires in COVID-19. Study-level information: There were acute and convalescent COVID-19 samples, and they came from the United States, Italy and Spain. T cells, B-cell-depleted T cells, or PBMCs supplied cDNA or gDNA.

TCRdb keeps only in-frame clones here, not all; method: immunoSEQ multiplex PCR. The sample contains tens of thousands of clones, around nine tenths of which appear only once. This TCR was recovered from a human donor in a cohort sampled during active COVID-19. The donor label of this sample is uncertain. The chain employs TRBV13 and TRBJ2-4; 11 positions agree with TRBD1. Specimen: peripheral blood. The DNA of the CDR3 is TGTGCCAGCAGCTCACCGGACAGGGGGCAACAAGCCTTC. Protein sequence: CASSSPDRGQQAF.